The clone carrying this T cell receptor (beta chain) was observed once. Its antigen remains unknown. The CDR3 totals 13 residues. The V gene lost 2 bases and the J gene lost 2 bases, with 4 bases spanning the gap. Germline V gives CDR1 SGHAT, CDR2 FQNNGV. The source of the sample is a study of T cell responses to AZD1222 COVID-19 vaccine. Findings and caveats of the study: White British people made up most donors, females outnumbered males, and clonal diversity was possibly underestimated. There were vaccine-associated CD4 TCRs across spike, dominant at 160-218 and 743-854. The study sampled repertoires only after the peak T cell response.

The protocol was immunoSEQ multiplex PCR, while the TCRdb copy is restricted to in-frame clones and leaves out a portion. The data show around 180,000 clones, just over 85% seen once. The sequences come from peripheral blood, collected on day 0 of AZD1222 vaccination. This TCR derives from an adult in good health. The J gene is TRBJ1-3, the V gene TRBV11-2; D is unclear. The CDR3 here is CASSLTAGNTIYF. The CDR3 bases are TGTGCCAGCAGCTTAACAGCTGGAAACACCATATATTTT.